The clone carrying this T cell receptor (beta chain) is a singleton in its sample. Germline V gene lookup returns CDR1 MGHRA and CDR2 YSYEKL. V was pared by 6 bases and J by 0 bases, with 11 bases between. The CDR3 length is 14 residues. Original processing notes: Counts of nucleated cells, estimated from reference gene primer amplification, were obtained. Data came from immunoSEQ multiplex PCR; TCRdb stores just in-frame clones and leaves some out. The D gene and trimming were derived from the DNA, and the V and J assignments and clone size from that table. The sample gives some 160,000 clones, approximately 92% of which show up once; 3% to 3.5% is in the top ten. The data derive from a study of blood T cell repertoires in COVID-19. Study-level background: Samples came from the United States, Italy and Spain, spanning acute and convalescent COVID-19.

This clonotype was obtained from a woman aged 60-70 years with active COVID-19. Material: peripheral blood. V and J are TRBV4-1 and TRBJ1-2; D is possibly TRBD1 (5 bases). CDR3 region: CASRGLRANYGYTF. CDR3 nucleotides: TGCGCCAGCAGGGGGCTTCGAGCTAACTATGGCTACACCTTC.